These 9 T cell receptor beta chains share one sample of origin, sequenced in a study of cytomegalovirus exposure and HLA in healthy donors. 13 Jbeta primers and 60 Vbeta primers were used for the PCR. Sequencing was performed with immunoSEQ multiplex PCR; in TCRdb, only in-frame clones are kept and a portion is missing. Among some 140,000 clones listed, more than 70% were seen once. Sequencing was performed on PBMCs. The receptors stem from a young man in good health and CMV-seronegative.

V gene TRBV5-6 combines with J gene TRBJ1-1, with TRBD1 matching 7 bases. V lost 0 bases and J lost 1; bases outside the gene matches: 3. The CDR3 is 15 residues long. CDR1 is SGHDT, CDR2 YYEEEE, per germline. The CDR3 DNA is TGTGCCAGCAGCTTGGGACAGGGCAAGAACACTGAAGCTTTCTTT. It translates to CASSLGQGKNTEAFF.

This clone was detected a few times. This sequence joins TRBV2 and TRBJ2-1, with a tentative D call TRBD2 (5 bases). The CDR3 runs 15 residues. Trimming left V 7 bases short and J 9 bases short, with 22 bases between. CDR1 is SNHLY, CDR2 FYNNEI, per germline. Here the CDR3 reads CASTILDPSEGEQFF. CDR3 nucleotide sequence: TGTGCCAGCACCATCCTCGACCCCTCCGAGGGTGAGCAGTTCTTC.

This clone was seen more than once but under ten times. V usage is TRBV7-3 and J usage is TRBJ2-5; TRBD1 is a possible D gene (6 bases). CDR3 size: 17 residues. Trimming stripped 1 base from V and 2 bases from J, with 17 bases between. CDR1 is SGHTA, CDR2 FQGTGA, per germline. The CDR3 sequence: CASSLNQIPGQQETQYF. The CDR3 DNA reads TGTGCCAGCAGCTTAAATCAGATACCAGGACAGCAAGAGACCCAGTACTTC.

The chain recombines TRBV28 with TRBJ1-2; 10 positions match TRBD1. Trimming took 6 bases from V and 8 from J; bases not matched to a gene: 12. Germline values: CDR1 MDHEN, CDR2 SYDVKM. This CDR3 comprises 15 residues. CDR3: CASSPSGQGLRGYTF. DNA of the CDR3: TGTGCCAGCAGCCCCTCGGGACAGGGGTTGAGGGGCTACACCTTC.

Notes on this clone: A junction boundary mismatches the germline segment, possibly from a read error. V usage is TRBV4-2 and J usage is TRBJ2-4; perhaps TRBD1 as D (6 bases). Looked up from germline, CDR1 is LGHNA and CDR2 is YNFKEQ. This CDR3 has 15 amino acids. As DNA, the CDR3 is TGTGCCAGCAGCCAAGATGGGACACCCAAAAATATTCAGTACTTC. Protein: CASSQDGTPKNIQYF.

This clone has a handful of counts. The CDR3 coding sequence is TGTGCCAGTAGTCCGGACAGGGGGGTAAAGCGGCAGTACTTC. Translating gives CASSPDRGVKRQYF. The chain employs TRBV19 and TRBJ2-7, with TRBD1 identical over 10 bases. There are 14 residues in the CDR3. V lost 5 bases to trimming and J lost 9 bases; unmatched junction nucleotides: 10. Germline V gives CDR1 LNHDA, CDR2 SQIVND (reference sequence).

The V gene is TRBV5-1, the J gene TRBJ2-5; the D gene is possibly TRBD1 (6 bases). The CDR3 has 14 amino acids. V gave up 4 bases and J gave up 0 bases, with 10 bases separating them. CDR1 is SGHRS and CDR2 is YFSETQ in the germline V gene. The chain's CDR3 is CASSGQGHQETQYF. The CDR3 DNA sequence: TGCGCCAGCAGCGGCCAGGGGCACCAAGAGACCCAGTACTTC.

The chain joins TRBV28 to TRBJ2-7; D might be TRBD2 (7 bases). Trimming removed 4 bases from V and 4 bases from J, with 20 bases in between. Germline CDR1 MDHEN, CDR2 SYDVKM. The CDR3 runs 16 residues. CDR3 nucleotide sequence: TGTGCCAGCAGTTGGGGGGGCAGGGGCTCGGTTTACGAGCAGTACTTC. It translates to CASSWGGRGSVYEQYF.

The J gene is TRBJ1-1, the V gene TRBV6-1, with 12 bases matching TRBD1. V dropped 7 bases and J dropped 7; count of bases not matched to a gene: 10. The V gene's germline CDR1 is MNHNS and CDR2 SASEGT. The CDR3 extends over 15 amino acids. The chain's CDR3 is CASITGTGGSDEAFF. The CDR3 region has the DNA TGTGCCAGCATCACCGGGACAGGGGGCTCAGATGAAGCTTTCTTT.